This T cell receptor (beta chain) was captured in a study of T cells after yellow fever vaccination. Study at large: Preparation of the low-cell-number fractions used SMART-Seq v4 Ultra Low Input.

TCR cDNA was made by 5'RACE template switching, adding a universal primer site and UMIs. In TCRdb, the 5' RACE reads were re-called with MiXCR into one record per CDR3 protein. Among a few hundred thousand distinct CDR3 sequences, about 7.8% were seen once, and the ten largest hold around 17%. This clonotype was obtained from a man younger than 30 who received the YFV17D yellow fever vaccine. This specimen consisted of PBMCs, obtained more than 40 days after the first yellow fever vaccination.

CDR3 in amino acids: CASSLAAVGGYTF. CDR3 DNA: TGTGCCAGCAGCTTAGCGGCAGTGGGCGGCTACACCTTC. The chain recombines TRBV7-2 with TRBJ1-2; no clear D gene. The CDR3 covers 13 residues. Germline V CDR1 and CDR2: SGHTA, FQGNSA. V dropped 0 bases and J dropped 8 bases, with 10 bases sitting between them.